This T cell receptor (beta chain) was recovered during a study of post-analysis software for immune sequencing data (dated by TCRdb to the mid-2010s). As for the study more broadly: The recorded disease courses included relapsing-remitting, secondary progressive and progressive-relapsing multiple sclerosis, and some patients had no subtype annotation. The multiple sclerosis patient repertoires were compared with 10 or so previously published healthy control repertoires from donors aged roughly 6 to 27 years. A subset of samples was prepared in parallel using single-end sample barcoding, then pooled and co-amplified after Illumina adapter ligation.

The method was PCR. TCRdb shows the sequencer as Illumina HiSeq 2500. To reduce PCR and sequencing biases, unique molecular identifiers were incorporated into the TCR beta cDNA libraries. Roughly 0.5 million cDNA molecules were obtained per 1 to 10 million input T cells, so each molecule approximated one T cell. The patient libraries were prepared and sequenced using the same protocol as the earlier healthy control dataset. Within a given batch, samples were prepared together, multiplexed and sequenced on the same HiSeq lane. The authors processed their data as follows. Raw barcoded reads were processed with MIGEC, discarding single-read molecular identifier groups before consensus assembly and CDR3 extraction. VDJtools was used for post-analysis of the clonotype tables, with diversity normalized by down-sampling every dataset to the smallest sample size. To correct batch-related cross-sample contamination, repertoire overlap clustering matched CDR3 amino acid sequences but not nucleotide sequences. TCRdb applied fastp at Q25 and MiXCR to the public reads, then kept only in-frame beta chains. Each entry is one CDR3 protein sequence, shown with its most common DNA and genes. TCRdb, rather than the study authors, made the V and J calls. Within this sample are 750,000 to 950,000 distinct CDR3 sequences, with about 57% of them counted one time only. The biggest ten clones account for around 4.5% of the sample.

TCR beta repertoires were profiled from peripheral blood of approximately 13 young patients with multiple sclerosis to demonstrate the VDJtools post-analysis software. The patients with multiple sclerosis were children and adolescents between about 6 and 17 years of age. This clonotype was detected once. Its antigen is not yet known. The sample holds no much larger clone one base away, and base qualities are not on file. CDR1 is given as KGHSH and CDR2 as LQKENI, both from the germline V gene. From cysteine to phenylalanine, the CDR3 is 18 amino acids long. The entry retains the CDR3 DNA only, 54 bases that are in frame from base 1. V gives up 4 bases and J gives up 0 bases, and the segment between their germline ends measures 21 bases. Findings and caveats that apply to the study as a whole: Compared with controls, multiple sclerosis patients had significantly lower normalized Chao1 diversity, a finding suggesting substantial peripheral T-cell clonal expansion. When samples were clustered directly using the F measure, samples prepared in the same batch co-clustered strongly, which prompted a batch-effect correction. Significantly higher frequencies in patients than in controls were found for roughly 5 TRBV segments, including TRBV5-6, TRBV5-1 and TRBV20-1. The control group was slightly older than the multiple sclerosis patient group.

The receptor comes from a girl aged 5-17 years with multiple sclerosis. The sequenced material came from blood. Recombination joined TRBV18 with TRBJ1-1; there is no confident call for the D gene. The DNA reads TGTGCCAGCTCACTAAACCTTTTCTTAGTGAGGGTGAACACTGAAGCTTTCTTT. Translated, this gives CASSLNLFLVRVNTEAFF.